This T cell receptor (beta chain) was identified in a study of blood T cell repertoires in COVID-19. Across the whole study: Samples representing acute and convalescent COVID-19 were sourced from the United States, Italy and Spain.

Original handling: Using reference gene primer amplification, nucleated cell counts were estimated. Sequencing was performed with immunoSEQ multiplex PCR; in TCRdb, only in-frame clones are kept and a portion is missing. The V and J calls and clone size are taken from that table; D and trimming were inferred from the DNA. The sample has about 230,000 clones, 80% to 90% seen once. The CDR3 runs to 19 residues. Germline loops: CDR1 WNHNN, CDR2 SYGVQD (reference sequence). After removal of 1 base from V and 0 bases from J, the junction contained 10 bases not matched to a gene. The chain uses TRBV10-1 and TRBJ2-3, with 10 bases lining up with TRBD2. The sample taken for sequencing was peripheral blood. This clonotype was sampled from an elderly man with acute or convalescent COVID-19. CDR3 region: CASSELASGGPVSTDTQYF. The DNA for the CDR3 is TGCGCCAGCAGTGAGTTGGCTAGCGGGGGACCAGTGAGCACAGATACGCAGTATTTT.